This record covers a single T cell receptor (beta chain). Its antigen is currently not known. No quality values exist for individual bases; no much larger clone is one base distant. This entry is derived from a study of T cell repertoires in cytomegalovirus infection (dated by TCRdb to about 2019). As for the study more broadly: Peptide stimulations targeted recently identified HLA-C-restricted CMV epitopes, whose presentation resists viral immunomodulation, together with well-studied HLA-B-restricted epitopes. The HLA type of each donor mattered for the analysis, because public TCR beta signatures pointed to carriage of CMV infection along with the matching HLA type.

Reads for this sample came from an Illumina HiSeq 1500. The public reads were quality trimmed at Q25 with fastp and then assembled into clones with MiXCR by TCRdb, keeping productive beta chains. Every entry covers one CDR3 protein and lists the most common genes and DNA from its rows. Counted in this sample were around 570,000 distinct CDR3 sequences; roughly 43% of them appeared once. Over 45% of the sample rests with the top ten. The treatment or condition label of this sample denotes: in vitro stimulation with specific CMV peptide epitopes to enrich CMV-specific T cells. Beyond this particular receptor, the publication reports: In both this cohort and an independent roughly 350-donor cohort, the cumulative frequency of public TCR beta family members distinguished carriers of CMV infection plus the relevant HLA type. The ex vivo response was dominated by HLA-C-restricted CMV-specific TCR beta clonotypes, which also provided the single most frequent clonotype in two of eight donors.

The CDR3 goes from the cysteine to the phenylalanine over 18 residues. Of all the DNA, just the CDR3 is kept, 54 bases in frame from base 1. Trimming leaves V shorter by 5 bases and J shorter by 4 bases, with the junction holding 18 bases beyond the gene matches. Sequences SGHTA (CDR1) and FQGNSA (CDR2) are obtained from the germline V gene. The starting material was cultured PBMCs, obtained from culture after CMV antigen stimulation. The rearranged chain carries TRBV7-2 and TRBJ2-7; 9 junctional bases match TRBD2. The source of this sequence is a human donor in good health (CMV status not recorded). Some clones in this sample may be carry-over from other donors' samples. The CDR3 region has the sequence CASSRFRFTSGYLYEQYF. The sequenced DNA is TGTGCCAGCAGCCGCTTTCGCTTTACTAGCGGGTACTTATACGAGCAGTACTTC.